The clone carrying this T cell receptor beta chain was seen a single time. Cohort allocation depended upon clinical history that participants reported. Produced via immunoSEQ multiplex PCR; TCRdb's table is partial and in-frame only. The sample lists 130,000 to 150,000 clones; about four fifths were seen once. This entry comes from a study of blood T cell repertoires in COVID-19. CDR3 length: 15 amino acids. From germline, CDR1 is SGHTS and CDR2 YDEGEE. V shed 6 bases and J 10 bases; nucleotides not matched to a gene: 12. This TCR derives from a woman between 50 and 59 years old who had been exposed to COVID-19. This chain joins TRBV5-8 and TRBJ1-6, with 8 nucleotides matching TRBD1. The specimen was PBMCs or T cells enriched from blood (not recorded which). Written as DNA, the CDR3 is TGTGCCAGCACCAGATCAGGACAGGGAAGATCACCCCTCCACTTT. This translates into CASTRSGQGRSPLHF.